A selection of T cell receptor beta chains follows, all from one sample in a study of neurological immune-mediated disorders. TCRdb re-called the 5' RACE reads through MiXCR, storing one row per CDR3 protein. The sample shows roughly 50,000 distinct CDR3 sequences, 10% of them seen only once. The sequencing sample was made of PBMCs. The origin of the receptors is a man in his 70s with HTLV-1-associated myelopathy (HAM/TSP). Each CDR3 is given with its conserved first and last residue. A D gene is named only where the DNA matches it firmly. Clone size, where shown, is once, few, many, or a class for clones that have expanded.

TRBJ2-1 many TRBV20-1 15 TRBD1 TGCAGTGCTAGTTTAGTCCTGCCGGGACAGGGGAAGCAGTTCTTC CSASLVLPGQGKQFF
TRBJ1-1 - TRBV25-1 11 - TGTGCCAGCAGAAGGGTCACTGAAGCTTTCTTT CASRRVTEAFF
TRBJ2-7 many TRBV6-5 15 - TGTGCCAGCAGCTCTGGAGGGGGGGGGTCCTACGAGCAGTACTTC CASSSGGGGSYEQYF
TRBJ2-7 once TRBV12-3/TRBV12-4 15 - TGTGCCAACATTCGACCAACCACAGGGAACTACGAGCAGTACTTT CANIRPTTGNYEQYF
TRBJ2-2 - TRBV11-2 13 TRBD1 TGTGCCAGCAGCTTAACAGGGGCCGGGGAGCTGTTTTTT CASSLTGAGELFF
TRBJ2-1 many TRBV4-2 16 - TGTGCCAGCAGCCCGTATGGTAGCGGTTCCTACAATGAGCAGTTCTTC CASSPYGSGSYNEQFF
TRBJ1-5 many TRBV6-2/TRBV6-3 16 - TGTGCCAGCAGTGACGGGCGCGGAAGGAGGACTCAGCCCCAGCATTTT CASSDGRGRRTQPQHF
TRBJ2-3 many TRBV6-5 14 - TGTGCCAGCAGTTTGGGGGACCCCACAGATACGCAGTATTTT CASSLGDPTDTQYF
TRBJ2-1 few TRBV6-5 12 - TGTGCCAGCAGTTACAGGGGGAATGAGCAGTTCTTC CASSYRGNEQFF
TRBJ2-3 many TRBV6-2/TRBV6-3 13 - TGTGCCAGCAGGAGCATTGTCACAGATACGCAGTATTTT CASRSIVTDTQYF
TRBJ2-7 once TRBV20-1 17 TRBD1 TGCAGTGCTGCGGACCCATCGTGGACAGGTGTCGGTGGCGAGCAGTACTTC CSAADPSWTGVGGEQYF
TRBJ1-5 many TRBV27 14 - TGTGCCAGCAGTTTACAACAGGGCGGAAGGCCCCAGCATTTT CASSLQQGGRPQHF
TRBJ1-4 many TRBV20-1 14 - TGCAGTGCTAGGGATGGGGGTGCAGAAGAAAAACTGTTTTTT CSARDGGAEEKLFF
TRBJ2-1 many TRBV28 16 - TGTGCCAGCATCCAGAGGCAGGGAATCCGCAGCAATGAGCAGTTCTTC CASIQRQGIRSNEQFF
TRBJ2-1 many TRBV20-1 17 TRBD2 TGCAGTGCTAGAGATGGGGGACGCGGGAGATTCAACAATGAGCAGTTCTTC CSARDGGRGRFNNEQFF
TRBJ2-7 many TRBV20-1 15 - TGCAGTGCTAGTGGTCCGGTCCGCAGCTCCTACGAGCAGTACTTC CSASGPVRSSYEQYF
TRBJ2-7 many TRBV6-5 14 TRBD1 TGTGCCAGCAGTTACCGGGACAGGGAGTACGAGCAGTACTTC CASSYRDREYEQYF
TRBJ1-2 many TRBV14 12 - TGTGCCAGCAGCCAAGAGTTGTATGGCTACACCTTC CASSQELYGYTF
TRBJ2-5 - TRBV12-3/TRBV12-4 12 - TGTGCCAGCCATGGTGGTGAAGAGACCCAGTACTTC CASHGGEETQYF
TRBJ1-5 many TRBV15 14 - TGTGCCACCAGCAGGGAGGACATCAATCAGCCCCAGCATTTT CATSREDINQPQHF
TRBJ1-5 many TRBV20-1 14 - TGCAGTGCTACCCCGGGGGGGATACGTCAGCCCCAGCATTTT CSATPGGIRQPQHF
TRBJ1-4 many TRBV6-1 12 - TGTGCCAGCAGTGAATACCCGGCAGGGTCGTTTTTT CASSEYPAGSFF
TRBJ2-7 few TRBV28 13 - TGTGCCAGCAGCTCACCAGGGTCAAGGGAGCAGTACTTC CASSSPGSREQYF
TRBJ2-1 many TRBV20-1 10 - TGCAGTGAACTTACCAATGAGCAGTTCTTC CSELTNEQFF
TRBJ2-5 many TRBV5-1 14 - TGCGCCAGCAGCACAGGGACGGCTCAAGAGACCCAGTACTTC CASSTGTAQETQYF
TRBJ2-7 many TRBV7-9 12 TRBD2 TGTGCCAGCAGCCCCACCGGCGGGAGGCAGTACTTC CASSPTGGRQYF
TRBJ1-4 many TRBV20-1 15 TRBD1 TGCAGTGCTAGCGGTGGGGACAGGGTTAATGAAAAACTGTTTTTT CSASGGDRVNEKLFF
TRBJ2-2 many TRBV5-1 14 TRBD1 TGCGCCAGCAGCGCGGGACAGGACACCGGGGAGCTGTTTTTT CASSAGQDTGELFF
TRBJ2-7 many TRBV27 15 - TGTGCCAGCAGTCACCACGGGACGGGGGGCAACGAGCAGTACTTC CASSHHGTGGNEQYF
TRBJ2-3 many TRBV4-2 14 - TGTGCCAGCAGCCACCTGACCAGCACAGATACGCAGTATTTT CASSHLTSTDTQYF
TRBJ2-7 - TRBV6-6 14 TRBD2 TGTGCCAGCAGTTCAGGGACTATTGGTTACGAGAAGTACTTC CASSSGTIGYEKYF
TRBJ1-5 many TRBV27 15 TRBD1 TGTGCCAGCAGGACCAGACAGGGAAGCAATCAGCCCCAGCATTTT CASRTRQGSNQPQHF
TRBJ2-1 many TRBV27 16 TRBD2 TGTGCCAGCAGTGAACCATCTAGCGGGAGTTTCAATGAGCAGTTCTTC CASSEPSSGSFNEQFF
TRBJ2-1 many TRBV7-8 16 - TGTGCCAGCAGCTTAGTTGGGCTCAGCTCCTACAATGAGCAGTTCTTC CASSLVGLSSYNEQFF
TRBJ2-7 many TRBV20-1 11 - TGCAGTGCTAGAGACACCTACGAGCAGTACTTC CSARDTYEQYF
TRBJ2-1 - TRBV7-3 16 - TGTGCCAGCAGCCCCGGCAGGACTTACTCCTACAATGAGCAGTTCTTC CASSPGRTYSYNEQFF
TRBJ1-2 many TRBV9 11 - TGTGCCAGCCGACGACTGGATGGCTACACCTTC CASRRLDGYTF
TRBJ2-5 many TRBV7-2 12 - TGTGCCAGCAGCTCCCCTCCCGAGACCCAGTACTTC CASSSPPETQYF
TRBJ2-7 many TRBV7-9 11 - TGTGCCAGCAGCTTCGCTTACGAGCAGTACTTC CASSFAYEQYF
TRBJ2-1 - TRBV5-1 15 - TGCGCCAGCAGGGGGGCCGGGGGCGGATACAATGAGCAGTTCTTC CASRGAGGGYNEQFF
TRBJ2-5 many TRBV28 15 - TGTGCCAGCAGGGGCTGGGCGGCGATACAAGAGACCCAGTACTTC CASRGWAAIQETQYF
TRBJ1-6 many TRBV20-1 13 - TGCAGTGCTAGAGATAACGCCAATTCACCCCTCCACTTT CSARDNANSPLHF
TRBJ2-7 - TRBV24-1 13 - TGTGCCACCAGGACCTGCAAAATGTACGAGCAGTACTTC CATRTCKMYEQYF
TRBJ2-5 many TRBV12-3/TRBV12-4 13 - TGTGCCAGCAGTCGGGACACGCAAGAGACCCAGTACTTC CASSRDTQETQYF
TRBJ2-7 many TRBV5-1 14 - TGCGCCAGCAGTTACCTCCCGGGCAACTACGAGCAGTACTTC CASSYLPGNYEQYF
TRBJ1-1 - TRBV7-2 24 - - CASSFYICSATTTPADRGFTEAFF
TRBJ1-3 - TRBV5-1 16 - TGCGCCAGCAGCTCTGGAACCCTCGGGGGGGGAAACACCATATATTTT CASSSGTLGGGNTIYF
TRBJ2-6 many TRBV5-1 16 - TGCGCCAGCAGCTTGGGAGTCACTTCTGGGGCCAACGTCCTGACTTTC CASSLGVTSGANVLTF
TRBJ2-5 - TRBV15 15 - TGTGTCACCAGCAGAGAAGCGCCCGGTCGAGAGACCCAGTACTTC CVTSREAPGRETQYF
TRBJ2-3 many TRBV10-3 12 - TGTGCCATCAGTCCCGCCGTGGATACGCAGTATTTT CAISPAVDTQYF
TRBJ2-1 many TRBV2 14 - TGTGCCAGCAAACGAGGTAGCTCCTACAATGAGCAGTTCTTC CASKRGSSYNEQFF